This is a list of T cell receptor beta chains from one sample in a study of T cells after yellow fever vaccination. TCRdb ran MiXCR on the 5' RACE reads and lists one entry per CDR3 protein. Of about 300,000 distinct CDR3 sequences in the sample, around 7% are singletons; the top ten hold 18%. Sequenced here: PBMCs, sampled about 41 days after the first yellow fever vaccination. The receptors were sampled from a man aged 18-30 years who received the YFV17D yellow fever vaccine. Each CDR3 is given with its conserved first and last residue. Each record gives: D gene, clone size, V gene, J gene, CDR3 length, CDR3 protein, CDR3 DNA. D genes are given only for firm matches. Where a row states a size, it is once, few, many or the class of an expanded clone; other rows omit it.

-	-	TRBV4-1	TRBJ2-2	17	CASSQEGASVNTGELFF	TGCGCCAGCAGCCAAGAAGGGGCAAGCGTCAACACCGGGGAGCTGTTTTTT
TRBD1	-	TRBV27	TRBJ2-7	15	CASSLNRGSPSKQYF	TGTGCCAGCAGTTTAAACAGGGGGTCTCCATCGAAGCAGTACTTC
-	many	TRBV7-6	TRBJ2-7	15	CASSLAQDFSYEQYF	TGTGCCAGCAGCTTAGCGCAGGACTTCTCCTACGAGCAGTACTTC
TRBD1	-	TRBV7-2	TRBJ1-4	15	CASSRNRGPNEKPFF	TGTGCCAGCAGCCGCAACAGGGGGCCTAATGAAAAACCGTTTTTT
-	few	TRBV29-1	TRBJ2-7	11	CSVGRFYEQYF	TGCAGCGTTGGCAGATTCTACGAGCAGTACTTC
-	many	TRBV7-2	TRBJ2-3	14	CASSSWTSTDTQYF	TGTGCCAGCAGCTCCTGGACCAGCACAGATACGCAGTATTTT
-	-	TRBV7-2	TRBJ2-1	13	CASSPGPDNEQFF	TGTGCCAGCAGCCCGGGACCGGACAATGAGCAGTTCTTC
TRBD2	-	TRBV20-1	TRBJ2-5	14	CSATTSGRLETQYF	TGCAGTGCCACGACTAGCGGGAGACTGGAGACCCAGTACTTC
-	-	TRBV5-1	TRBJ2-1	14	CASSWSWDYNEQFF	TGCGCCAGCAGCTGGAGCTGGGATTACAATGAGCAGTTCTTC
-	few	TRBV27	TRBJ1-1	17	CASSLSANGLMNTEAFF	TGTGCCAGCAGTTTAAGCGCCAATGGTCTAATGAACACTGAAGCTTTCTTT
-	few	TRBV5-1	TRBJ2-5	14	CASSFTGSRETQYF	TGCGCCAGCAGCTTTACAGGGTCTCGAGAGACCCAGTACTTC
-	many	TRBV20-1	TRBJ2-3	14	CSALRLARGLTQYF	TGCAGTGCTCTCAGGCTAGCGAGAGGACTAACGCAGTATTTT
TRBD1	few	TRBV6-1	TRBJ1-1	14	CASRTTGGWTEAFF	TGTGCCAGCAGAACTACAGGGGGATGGACTGAAGCTTTCTTT
-	-	TRBV7-9	TRBJ1-2	15	CASRSPGDRPYGYTF	TGTGCCAGCAGAAGCCCCGGAGATAGGCCCTATGGCTACACCTTC
-	few	TRBV7-8	TRBJ2-5	16	CASSPGASSSGETQYF	TGTGCCAGCAGCCCAGGGGCCTCCTCATCGGGCGAGACCCAGTACTTC
-	-	TRBV4-3	TRBJ2-3	18	CASSQGYTRAPKADTQYF	TGCGCCAGCAGCCAAGGTTACACTCGGGCCCCTAAGGCAGATACGCAGTATTTT
-	many	TRBV6-5	TRBJ1-1	13	CASISLEGAEAFF	TGTGCCAGCATTTCTCTAGAGGGGGCTGAAGCTTTCTTT
TRBD2	few	TRBV7-2	TRBJ2-3	15	CASSMSGGGTDTQYF	TGTGCCAGCAGCATGAGCGGGGGCGGGACAGATACGCAGTATTTT
TRBD1	-	TRBV28	TRBJ1-5	15	CASSLFRGQNQPQHF	TGTGCCAGCAGTTTGTTTAGGGGACAGAATCAGCCCCAGCATTTT
TRBD1	few	TRBV15	TRBJ2-5	15	CATSAGTGGLETQYF	TGTGCCACCAGCGCCGGGACAGGGGGCTTGGAGACCCAGTACTTC
-	few	TRBV18	TRBJ2-3	13	CASSPPTRATQYF	TGTGCCAGCTCACCACCGACTCGGGCTACGCAGTATTTT
-	-	TRBV6-1	TRBJ1-6	16	CASSPTGPRFNSPLHF	TGTGCCAGCAGCCCCACCGGGCCCCGCTTTAATTCACCCCTCCACTTT
TRBD1	-	TRBV5-1	TRBJ1-1	14	CASSSGQGDTEAFF	TGCGCCAGCAGCTCGGGACAGGGAGACACTGAAGCTTTCTTT
-	many	TRBV12-3/TRBV12-4	TRBJ2-3	13	CASSRDAPDTQYF	TGTGCCAGCAGCCGAGACGCCCCAGATACGCAGTATTTT
TRBD1	-	TRBV7-9	TRBJ1-1	14	CASSDPGGAFEAFF	TGTGCCAGCAGCGACCCAGGGGGGGCATTCGAAGCTTTCTTT
TRBD1	few	TRBV9	TRBJ2-1	16	CASSVEVRGLRNEQFF	TGTGCCAGCAGCGTAGAGGTTAGGGGGCTTCGGAATGAGCAGTTCTTC
-	-	TRBV12-3/TRBV12-4	TRBJ2-3	14	CASSFMQAGDTQYF	TGTGCCAGCAGTTTCATGCAGGCGGGAGATACGCAGTATTTT
-	-	TRBV20-1	TRBJ2-1	15	CSARQGRGSYNEQFF	TGCAGTGCGCGACAGGGGAGGGGCTCCTACAATGAGCAGTTCTTC
-	many	TRBV14	TRBJ2-7	13	CASSQLGYYEQYF	TGTGCCAGCAGCCAACTAGGTTACTACGAGCAGTACTTC
TRBD2	-	TRBV18	TRBJ2-7	14	CASSPTSGEGEQYF	TGTGCCAGCTCACCGACTAGCGGGGAGGGCGAGCAGTACTTC
-	many	TRBV7-8	TRBJ2-3	12	CASSLEWAVQYF	TGTGCCAGCAGCTTAGAGTGGGCGGTGCAGTATTTT
TRBD2	-	TRBV6-5	TRBJ2-3	14	CASSSSGGPYSQYF	TGTGCCAGCAGTTCTAGCGGGGGGCCCTATTCGCAGTATTTT
-	many	TRBV7-2	TRBJ2-2	14	CASRFRAGTGELFF	TGTGCCAGCAGATTCAGGGCAGGGACCGGGGAGCTGTTTTTT
-	-	TRBV6-5	TRBJ1-1	15	CASSYSSRLNTEAFF	TGTGCCAGCAGTTACTCTTCCAGACTGAACACTGAAGCTTTCTTT
-	few	TRBV7-2	TRBJ2-1	13	CASTRWTYNEQFF	TGTGCCAGCACCCGCTGGACATACAATGAGCAGTTCTTC
-	few	TRBV7-2	TRBJ1-1	14	CASSFSSGLTEAFF	TGTGCCAGCAGCTTTAGCTCCGGGCTCACTGAAGCTTTCTTT
-	few	TRBV11-2	TRBJ2-1	15	CASSLGGSGVNEQFF	TGTGCCAGCAGCTTAGGTGGTAGCGGCGTGAATGAGCAGTTCTTC
TRBD2	-	TRBV2	TRBJ2-1	16	CASIRSGGAAGNEQFF	TGTGCCAGCATTAGGAGCGGGGGGGCCGCAGGCAATGAGCAGTTCTTC
TRBD1	-	TRBV6-2/TRBV6-3	TRBJ2-3	14	CASSRQGRGGTQYF	TGTGCCAGCAGTAGACAGGGCCGAGGGGGTACGCAGTATTTT
-	-	TRBV7-8	TRBJ1-2	14	CASSDSGWVDGYTF	TGTGCCAGCAGCGACAGCGGGTGGGTTGATGGCTACACCTTC